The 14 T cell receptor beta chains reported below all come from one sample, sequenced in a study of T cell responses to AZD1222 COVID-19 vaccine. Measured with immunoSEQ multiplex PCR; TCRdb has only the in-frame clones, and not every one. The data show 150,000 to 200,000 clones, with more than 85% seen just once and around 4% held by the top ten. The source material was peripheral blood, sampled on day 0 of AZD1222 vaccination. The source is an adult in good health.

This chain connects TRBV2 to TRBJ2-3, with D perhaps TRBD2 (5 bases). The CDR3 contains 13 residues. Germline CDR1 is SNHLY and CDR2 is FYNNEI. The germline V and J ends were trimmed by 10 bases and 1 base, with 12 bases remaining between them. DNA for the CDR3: TGTGCCACTCGGGAACGGGGCACAGATACGCAGTATTTT. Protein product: CATRERGTDTQYF.

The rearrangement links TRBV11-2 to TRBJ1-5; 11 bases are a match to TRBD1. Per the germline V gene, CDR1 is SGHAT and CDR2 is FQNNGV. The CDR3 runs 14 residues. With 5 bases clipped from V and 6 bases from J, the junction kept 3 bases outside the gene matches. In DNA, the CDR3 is TGTGCCAGCAGCCGGGGACAGGGGGGTCAGCCCCAGCATTTT. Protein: CASSRGQGGQPQHF.

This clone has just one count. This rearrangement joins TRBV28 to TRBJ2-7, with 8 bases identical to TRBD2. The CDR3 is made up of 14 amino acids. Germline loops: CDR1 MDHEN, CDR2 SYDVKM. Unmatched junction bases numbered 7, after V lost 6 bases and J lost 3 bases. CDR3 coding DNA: TGTGCCAGCAGCCAGTTGGCGGGAGGCTACGAGCAGTACTTC. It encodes CASSQLAGGYEQYF.

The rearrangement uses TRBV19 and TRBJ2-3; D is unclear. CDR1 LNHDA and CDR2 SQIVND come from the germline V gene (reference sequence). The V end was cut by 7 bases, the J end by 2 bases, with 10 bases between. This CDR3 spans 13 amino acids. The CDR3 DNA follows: TGTGCCAGTAAAAGACTTCTCACAGATACGCAGTATTTT. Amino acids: CASKRLLTDTQYF.

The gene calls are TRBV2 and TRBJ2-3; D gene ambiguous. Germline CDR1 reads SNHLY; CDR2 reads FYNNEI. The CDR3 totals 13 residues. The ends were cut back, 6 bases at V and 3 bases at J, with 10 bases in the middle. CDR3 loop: CASRVLGTDTQYF. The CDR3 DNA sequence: TGTGCCAGCAGGGTGCTCGGGACAGATACGCAGTATTTT.

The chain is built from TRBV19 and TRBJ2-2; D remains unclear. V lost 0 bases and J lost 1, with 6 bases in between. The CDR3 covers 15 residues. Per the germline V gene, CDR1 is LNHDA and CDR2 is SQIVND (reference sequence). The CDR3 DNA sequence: TGTGCCAGTAGTATAGATCACAGGAACACCGGGGAGCTGTTTTTT. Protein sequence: CASSIDHRNTGELFF.

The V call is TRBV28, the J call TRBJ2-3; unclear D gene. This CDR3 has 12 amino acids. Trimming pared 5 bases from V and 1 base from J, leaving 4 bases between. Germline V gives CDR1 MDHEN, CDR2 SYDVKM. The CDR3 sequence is CASSPRTDTQYF. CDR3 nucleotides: TGTGCCAGCAGTCCCCGCACAGATACGCAGTATTTT.

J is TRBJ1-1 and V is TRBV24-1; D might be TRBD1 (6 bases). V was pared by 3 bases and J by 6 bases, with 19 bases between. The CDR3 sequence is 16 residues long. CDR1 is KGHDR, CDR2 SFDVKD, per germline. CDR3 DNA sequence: TGTGCCACCAGTGATGGAGGGCGGGGGCGCGTCTCTGAAGCTTTCTTT. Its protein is CATSDGGRGRVSEAFF.

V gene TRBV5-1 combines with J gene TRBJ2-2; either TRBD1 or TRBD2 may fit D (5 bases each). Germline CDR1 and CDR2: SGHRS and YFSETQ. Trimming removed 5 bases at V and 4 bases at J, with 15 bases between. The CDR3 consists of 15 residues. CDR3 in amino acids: CASRIVSGGTGELFF. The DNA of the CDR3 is TGCGCCAGCAGAATAGTTTCTGGGGGCACCGGGGAGCTGTTTTTT.

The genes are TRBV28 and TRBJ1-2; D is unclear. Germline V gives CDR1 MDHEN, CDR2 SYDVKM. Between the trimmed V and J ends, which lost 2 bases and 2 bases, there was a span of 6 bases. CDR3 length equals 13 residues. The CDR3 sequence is CASSLGGNYGYTF. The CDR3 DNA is TGTGCCAGCAGTTTAGGCGGGAACTATGGCTACACCTTC.

The CDR3 loop reads CASSLSFSGNTIYF. CDR3 DNA: TGTGCCAGCAGTCTTAGCTTCTCTGGAAACACCATATATTTT. V is TRBV28 and J is TRBJ1-3; D gene unclear. The CDR3 runs to 14 residues. Germline V gene sequence: CDR1 MDHEN, CDR2 SYDVKM. The germline V and J ends were trimmed by 5 bases and 0 bases, with 8 bases remaining between them.

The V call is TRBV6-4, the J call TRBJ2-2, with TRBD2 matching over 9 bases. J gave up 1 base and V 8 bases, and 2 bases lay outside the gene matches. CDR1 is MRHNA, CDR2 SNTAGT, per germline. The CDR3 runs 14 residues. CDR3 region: CASRREGNTGELFF. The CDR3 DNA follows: TGTGCCAGCCGGCGGGAGGGGAACACCGGGGAGCTGTTTTTT.

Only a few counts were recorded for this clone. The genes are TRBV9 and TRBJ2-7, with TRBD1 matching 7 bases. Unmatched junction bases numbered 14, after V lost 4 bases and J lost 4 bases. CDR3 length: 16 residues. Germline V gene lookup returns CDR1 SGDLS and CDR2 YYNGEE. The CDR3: CASSHSNDRAVYEQYF. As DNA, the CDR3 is TGTGCCAGCAGCCATAGTAACGACAGGGCGGTTTACGAGCAGTACTTC.

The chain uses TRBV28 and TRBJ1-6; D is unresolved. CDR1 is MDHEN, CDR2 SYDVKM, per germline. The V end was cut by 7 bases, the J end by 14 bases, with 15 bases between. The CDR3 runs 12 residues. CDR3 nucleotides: TGTGCCAGCAATTGGCCCGACGGGGCCCTCCACTTT. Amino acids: CASNWPDGALHF.